Listed below are T cell receptor beta chains from one sample, sequenced in a study of T cells in Graves' hyperthyroidism and ophthalmopathy. TCRdb called the multiplex PCR reads again in MiXCR, with one record for every CDR3 protein. The sample has around 190,000 distinct CDR3 sequences, around 17% seen once. Sequencing used blood. These receptors were collected from a woman between 50 and 59 years old with Graves' hyperthyroidism. Each CDR3 is given with its conserved first and last residue. For some rows the clone size is stated as once, few or many, or as a class when expanded; others skip it.

clone_size,v_call,j_call,cdr3_aa
.,TRBV27,TRBJ2-2,CASSSGSGELFF
.,TRBV12-3/TRBV12-4,TRBJ1-2,CAISLNDVSWNGYTF
many,TRBV10-3,TRBJ1-1,CAISDGRTEAFF
few,TRBV3-1,TRBJ1-2,CASSQTRTGTIGGYTF
.,TRBV7-9,TRBJ2-1,CASSSLAGGTNEQFF
few,TRBV6-1,TRBJ2-3,CASSISGRSDTQYF
many,TRBV3-1,TRBJ2-2,CASSQGGRYTGELFF
many,TRBV5-1,TRBJ2-1,CASSRGQASSYNEQFF
many,TRBV20-1,TRBJ2-7,CSASGQGNDEQYF
few,TRBV12-3/TRBV12-4,TRBJ2-7,CASSLTMGLASYEQYF
many,TRBV20-1,TRBJ2-5,CSAKGYKETQYF
few,TRBV27,TRBJ1-1,CASSLEAFF
few,TRBV3-1,TRBJ1-2,CASSQIGQLERGYTF
many,TRBV11-2,TRBJ2-1,CASSSDVGLGNEQFF
many,TRBV6-1,TRBJ2-5,CASSYRQGETQYF
.,TRBV5-1,TRBJ2-7,CASSRTDRAFYEQYF
.,TRBV2,TRBJ1-6,CASSIQGGYSPLHF
many,TRBV7-9,TRBJ2-3,CASKKTANTDTQYF
few,TRBV5-4,TRBJ2-1,CASSLAGTSGTQFF
.,TRBV3-1,TRBJ1-2,CASSQDGTGNRNYGYTF
.,TRBV6-1,TRBJ2-6,CASSRDTPSGANVLTF
few,TRBV6-1,TRBJ1-1,CASSRQVREHTEAFF
.,TRBV11-2,TRBJ2-7,CASSFARTGSSYEQYF
many,TRBV12-3/TRBV12-4,TRBJ1-5,CASSYQGSGTGSNQPQHF
few,TRBV11-1,TRBJ2-2,CASTSLGRGLAGELFF
.,TRBV30,TRBJ1-6,CAWSVRSSSNSPLHF
many,TRBV7-9,TRBJ1-1,CASSFGDRPGAFF